Listed below are T cell receptor beta chains from one sample, sequenced in a study of PD-1 blockade in mismatch repair-deficient tumors. Repertoires were generated with immunoSEQ multiplex PCR, while TCRdb's copy carries only in-frame clones and drops some. This sample has some 110,000 clones, with about 80% found just once. The sequenced sample was peripheral blood, obtained roughly 60 weeks after starting pembrolizumab. These TCRs come from an adult with mismatch repair-deficient cancer. CDR3s include the opening cysteine and the closing phenylalanine or tryptophan. The order of the fields is V gene, CDR3 length, CDR3 protein.

>TRBV2|14
CASGTSVSYNEQFF
>TRBV28|17
CASSPLLGGQPNYEQYF
>TRBV11-3|14
CASSFRGSVGGYTF
>TRBV2|13
CASRTGTSQPQHF
>TRBV9|13
CASSVGSNTEAFF
>TRBV29-1|13
CSAPDRGGTEAFF
>TRBV4-1|15
CASSHSAGPSYEQYF
>TRBV18|13
CASSPDTNQPQHF
>TRBV18|16
CASSQETSENSYEQYF
>TRBV5-3|14
CARSPGTSSYEQYF
>TRBV7-2|16
CASSNRRGSGANVLTF
>TRBV5-4|14
CASSLVGLNTEAFF
>TRBV28|14
CASSPTGTSETQYF
>TRBV6-5|15
CAIAPGTGAADTQYF
>TRBV10-3|13
CATSGQSDQPQHF
>TRBV9|16
CASSSPPTGFYKGYTF
>TRBV11-1|16
CASSSRQGFNTGELFF
>TRBV7-8|15
CASSRTGTSGETQYF
>TRBV7-2|15
CASSLAAGAVYEQYF
>TRBV11-2|16
CASSSQPGLSYNEQFF
>TRBV18|15
CASSLDTSGQETQYF
>TRBV19|15
CASSTPSGVNEKLFF
>TRBV30|15
CAWSFGGGSGNTIYF
>TRBV5-6|16
CASSLGLAEIYNEQFF
>TRBV4-2|15
CASSQVSQGIEKLFF
>TRBV29-1|12
CSVHGWTGELFF
>TRBV28|15
CASSFTGRAKNIQYF
>TRBV6-1|18
CASSEIWGRGSGANVLTF
>TRBV5-4|13
CASSPALYNEQFF
>TRBV6-6|13
CASSYSPGDTQYF
>TRBV30|15
CAWSLAGGWSDTQYF
>TRBV7-6|22
CASSLTVPRLAGETRSYNEQFF
>TRBV5-4|15
CASSLATQAGETQYF
>TRBV27|16
CASSSGTGLANYGYTF
>TRBV12-5|14
CASGLSVWNTEAFF
>TRBV2|14
CASLRDSSSYEQYF
>TRBV2|17
CASVTGLAGVSTGELFF
>TRBV19|13
CASSIGGGYEQFF
>TRBV5-1|13
CASSLQGATEAFF
>TRBV29-1|13
CSVARVAGGEQFF
>TRBV19|14
CASSISGGSVEQFF
>TRBV7-9|15
CASSRGVGIRETQYF